Below are 14 T cell receptor beta chains sequenced from a single sample in a study of blood T cell repertoires in COVID-19. Measured with immunoSEQ multiplex PCR; TCRdb has only the in-frame clones, and not every one. This table has over 120,000 clones, approximately 82% appearing once. Sequencing input: peripheral blood. The receptors derive from a man aged 55 to 70 with active or convalescent COVID-19.

This clone has just one count. This chain connects TRBV9 to TRBJ2-5; TRBD2 matches at 8 bases. Germline loops: CDR1 SGDLS, CDR2 YYNGEE. Germline trimming cut 0 bases from V and 4 bases from J; bases unmatched to any gene: 2. CDR3 length equals 14 residues. This chain's CDR3 is CASSVGSGGETQYF. Here the CDR3 DNA reads TGTGCCAGCAGCGTAGGAAGCGGGGGAGAGACCCAGTACTTC.

The chain joins TRBV7-8 to TRBJ1-2; 11 bases are a match to TRBD1. With 5 bases clipped from V and 4 bases from J, the junction kept 6 bases outside the gene matches. The germline V gene encodes CDR1 SGHVS and CDR2 FQNEAQ. The CDR3 runs 15 residues. The DNA of the CDR3 is TGTGCCAGCAGCCATGGACAGGGGGCGGGCTATGGCTACACCTTC. Protein sequence: CASSHGQGAGYGYTF.

V is TRBV11-2 and J is TRBJ2-7; possible D gene TRBD1, 6 bases. The CDR3 contains 12 residues. Germline values: CDR1 SGHAT, CDR2 FQNNGV. The ends were cut back, 8 bases at V and 7 bases at J, with 15 bases in the middle. CDR3 nucleotides: TGTGCCAGCGAGGGGGACCCGGGGGAGCAGTACTTC. It yields the protein CASEGDPGEQYF.

A single count supports this clone. CDR3 coding DNA: TGTGCCAGCAGTTACTCCGCTTCGAGTATCGATGGCTACACCTTC. Protein sequence: CASSYSASSIDGYTF. The chain recombines TRBV6-2 or TRBV6-3 with TRBJ1-2; D is uncertain. The CDR3 sequence is 15 residues long. Trimming removed 0 bases at V and 6 bases at J, with 14 bases between. Germline V gene lookup returns CDR1 MNHEY and CDR2 SVGEGT.

The V call is TRBV12-3 or TRBV12-4, the J call TRBJ1-2; TRBD1 matches at 7 bases. CDR3 length equals 13 residues. V was clipped by 1 base and J by 7 bases; unmatched bases: 3. CDR3 bases: TGTGCCAGCAGTTTAGAGGGGGCGAGTGGCTACACCTTC. Protein product: CASSLEGASGYTF.

The chain combines TRBV3-1 (or the pseudogene TRBV3-2) with TRBJ1-1; D is unclear. The ends were cut back, 4 bases at V and 10 bases at J, with 16 bases in the middle. Germline V gives CDR1 LGHDT, CDR2 YNNKEL (reference sequence). CDR3 size: 13 residues. The CDR3 region has the DNA TGTGCCAGCAGCCCTCGACAATCATCCGGAGCTTTCTTT. Its protein product is CASSPRQSSGAFF.

The chain combines TRBV6-5 with TRBJ2-1; D unclear. The CDR3 spans 11 residues. With 6 bases removed from V and 7 bases from J, the gap between germline ends came to 7 bases. CDR1 is MNHEY and CDR2 is SVGAGI in the germline V gene. This CDR3 is CASRNGNEQFF. The CDR3 region has the DNA TGTGCCAGCAGAAACGGGAATGAGCAGTTCTTC.

This clone was found a few times. The chain links TRBV4-3 to TRBJ2-1, with 8 nucleotides matching TRBD1. The CDR3 extends over 15 amino acids. Germline V lookup: CDR1 LGHNA, CDR2 YSLEER. V gave up 2 bases and J gave up 8 bases; unmatched junction bases: 8. The CDR3 protein is CASSQMTGASDEQFF. Written as DNA, the CDR3 is TGCGCCAGCAGCCAAATGACAGGGGCGTCGGATGAGCAGTTCTTC.

The genes are TRBV19 and TRBJ1-5; TRBD1 matches 9 bases. V lost 4 bases and J lost 5; bases outside the gene matches: 3. Per germline, CDR1 LNHDA and CDR2 SQIVND (reference sequence). This CDR3 is built from 14 residues. The CDR3 bases are TGTGCCAGTAGTAGGACAGGGGTCGATCAGCCCCAGCATTTT. It specifies CASSRTGVDQPQHF.

The chain links TRBV3-1 (or the pseudogene TRBV3-2) to TRBJ2-5, with 8 bases that match TRBD1. The V gene's germline CDR1 is LGHDT and CDR2 YNNKEL (reference sequence). The CDR3 runs to 16 residues. With V trimmed by 3 bases and J by 1 base, 7 bases remained unmatched. CDR3 loop: CASSHETDRGQETQYF. CDR3 nucleotide sequence: TGTGCCAGCAGCCACGAGACTGACAGGGGCCAAGAGACCCAGTACTTC.

The CDR3 DNA reads as TGTGCCAGCTCACCGAAGTCGCTGGGACACGGAGGTGGCGGGGAGCTGTTTTTT. Protein product: CASSPKSLGHGGGGELFF. The V gene is TRBV18, the J gene TRBJ2-2; possibly TRBD1 for D (6 bases). CDR1 is KGHSH and CDR2 is LQKENI in the germline V gene. CDR3 length: 18 amino acids. With 3 bases removed from V and 7 bases from J, the gap between germline ends came to 24 bases.

J is TRBJ2-5 and V is TRBV14; 10 bases fit TRBD2. V lost 4 bases, J lost 3 bases, and 5 bases stayed unmatched. Germline CDR1 is SGHDN and CDR2 is FVKESK. The CDR3 runs to 15 residues. CDR3 sequence reads: CASSPWTSGKETQYF. The CDR3 DNA sequence: TGTGCCAGCAGCCCCTGGACTAGCGGAAAAGAGACCCAGTACTTC.

This rearrangement joins TRBV6-4 to TRBJ1-6; D gene uncertain. CDR3 length: 14 amino acids. Trimming removed 2 bases at V and 4 bases at J, with 6 bases between. The germline gives CDR1 MRHNA, CDR2 SNTAGT. The DNA for the CDR3 is TGTGCCAGCAGTGACGGAGGATATAATTCACCCCTCCACTTT. This gives the protein CASSDGGYNSPLHF.

A single count supports this clone. The chain links TRBV15 to TRBJ2-5; weak D call: TRBD2 (7 bases). Germline V gives CDR1 LNHNV, CDR2 YYDKDF (reference sequence). CDR3 length equals 15 residues. V shed 0 bases and J shed 5 bases, with 13 bases lying between them. The CDR3 nucleotides read TGTGCCACCAGCAGAGATACGGGGGGCGGGGAGACCCAGTACTTC. It yields the protein CATSRDTGGGETQYF.